This T cell receptor (beta chain) was obtained from a study of blood T cell repertoires in COVID-19. Study at large: Acute and convalescent COVID-19 samples came from the United States, Italy and Spain. T cells, B-cell-depleted T cells, or PBMCs provided the cDNA or gDNA that served as material.

Authors' methods: Amplification with reference gene primers provided the estimates of nucleated cell counts. Assay used: immunoSEQ multiplex PCR; TCRdb lists only in-frame clones, some missing. V, J and clone size are those of that table, while D and trimming were read from the DNA. The sample records 100,000 to 130,000 clones, approximately 88% being singletons. The germline V and J ends were trimmed by 3 bases and 6 bases, with 6 bases remaining between them. This CDR3 spans 12 amino acids. The chain uses TRBV12-3 or TRBV12-4 and TRBJ1-5, with D hard to call. Sequencing used peripheral blood. This receptor was identified in a human donor in a cohort sampled during active COVID-19. CDR3 residues: CASSFGGQPQHF. The DNA of the CDR3 is TGTGCCAGCAGTTTCGGTGGTCAGCCCCAGCATTTT.